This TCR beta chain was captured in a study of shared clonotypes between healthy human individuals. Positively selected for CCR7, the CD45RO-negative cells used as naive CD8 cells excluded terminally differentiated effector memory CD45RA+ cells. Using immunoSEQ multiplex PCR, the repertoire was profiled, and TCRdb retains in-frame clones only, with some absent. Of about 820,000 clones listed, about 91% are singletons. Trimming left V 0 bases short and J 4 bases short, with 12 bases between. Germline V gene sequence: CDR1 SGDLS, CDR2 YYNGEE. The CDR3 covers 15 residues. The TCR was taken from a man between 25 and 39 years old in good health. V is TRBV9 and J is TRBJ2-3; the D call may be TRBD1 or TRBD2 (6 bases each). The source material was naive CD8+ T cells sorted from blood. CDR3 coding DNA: TGTGCCAGCAGCGTAGAGGGGGACTTAGCAGATACGCAGTATTTT. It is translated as CASSVEGDLADTQYF. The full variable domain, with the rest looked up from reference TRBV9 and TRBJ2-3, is DSGVTQTPKHLITATGQRVTLRCSPRSGDLSVYWYQQSLDQGLQFLIQYYNGEERAKGNILERFSAQQFPDLHSELNLSSLELGDSALYFCASSVEGDLADTQYFGPGTRLTVL.